The 24 T cell receptor beta chains in this list originate from one sample, sequenced in a study of monozygotic twins with cystic fibrosis. The data were produced by immunoSEQ multiplex PCR, yet TCRdb's version contains in-frame clones alone and is incomplete. The table has 20,000 to 25,000 clones, 95% to 98% seen once. Material for sequencing was blood. The receptors come from a girl between 10 and 17 years old with cystic fibrosis.

The chain uses TRBV6-7 and TRBJ2-6, with D possibly being TRBD1 or TRBD2 (6 bases each). TRBV6-7 is an open reading frame, and its role is uncertain. The V end lost 0 bases, the J end lost 1 base, and 16 bases lay between the germline ends. CDR3 length: 19 residues. The CDR3 is CASSYSGGHWFSGANVLTF. The CDR3 coding sequence is TGTGCCAGCAGTTACTCGGGGGGCCACTGGTTTTCTGGGGCCAACGTCCTGACTTTC.

The chain couples TRBV13 to TRBJ2-5, with 8 nucleotides matching TRBD2. The ends lost 5 bases at V and 4 bases at J; junction bases unmatched: 9. The CDR3 consists of 15 residues. Germline V CDR1 and CDR2: PRHDT, FYEKMQ (reference sequence). The CDR3 protein is CASSHLTSVVETQYF. The CDR3 coding sequence is TGTGCCAGCAGCCACCTGACTAGCGTCGTAGAGACCCAGTACTTC.

This rearrangement joins TRBV7-9 to TRBJ2-5; 8 bases line up with TRBD1. The CDR3 extends over 14 amino acids. With V trimmed by 1 base and J by 5 bases, 3 bases remained unmatched. Per the germline V gene, CDR1 is SEHNR and CDR2 is FQNEAQ (reference sequence). The CDR3 region is CASSLGRGQETQYF. The CDR3 region has the DNA TGTGCCAGCAGCTTAGGCAGGGGGCAGGAGACCCAGTACTTC.

The chain joins TRBV21-1 to TRBJ2-7; the table's D call, TRBD2, has no DNA check behind it. TRBV21-1 is designated a pseudogene. This CDR3 comprises 16 residues. In DNA, the CDR3 is TGTGCCAGCAGCAAAGGCAGCGGGGAGCGTTCCTACGAGCAGTACTTC. This codes for CASSKGSGERSYEQYF.

The chain carries TRBV5-1 and TRBJ1-4; perhaps TRBD1 as D (5 bases). The germline V gene has CDR1 SGHRS and CDR2 YFSETQ. CDR3 length equals 15 residues. V was trimmed by 0 bases and J by 8 bases, leaving 14 bases between them. The CDR3 loop is CASSLVTGPNEKLFF. The CDR3 DNA is TGCGCCAGCAGCTTGGTCACGGGGCCGAACGAAAAACTGTTTTTT. Drawing the rest from reference TRBV5-1 and TRBJ1-4, the complete variable domain is KAGVTQTPRYLIKTRGQQVTLSCSPISGHRSVSWYQQTPGQGLQFLFEYFSETQRNKGNFPGRFSGRQFSNSRSEMNVSTLELGDSALYLCASSLVTGPNEKLFFGSGTQLSVL.

The chain combines TRBV9 with TRBJ2-1; TRBD1 aligns across 9 bases. Germline V CDR1 and CDR2: SGDLS, YYNGEE. CDR3 size: 16 residues. J was trimmed by 0 bases and V by 3 bases; bases with no gene match: 4. CDR3: CASSAGTGSSYNEQFF. The CDR3 coding sequence is TGTGCCAGCAGCGCCGGGACAGGGAGCTCCTACAATGAGCAGTTCTTC. The complete variable domain, with remaining parts taken from reference TRBV9 and TRBJ2-1, reads DSGVTQTPKHLITATGQRVTLRCSPRSGDLSVYWYQQSLDQGLQFLIQYYNGEERAKGNILERFSAQQFPDLHSELNLSSLELGDSALYFCASSAGTGSSYNEQFFGPGTRLTVL.

The chain links TRBV15 to TRBJ2-7; TRBD2 matches at 8 bases. V was clipped by 2 bases and J by 4 bases; unmatched bases: 13. The CDR3 loop spans 17 amino acids. Germline V gives CDR1 LNHNV, CDR2 YYDKDF (reference sequence). CDR3 loop: CATSRRGSGTRSYEQYF. CDR3 in DNA: TGTGCCACCAGCAGAAGAGGATCCGGGACTAGGTCGTACGAGCAGTACTTC. Using reference TRBV15 and TRBJ2-7 for the parts outside the CDR3, the full variable domain is DAMVIQNPRYQVTQFGKPVTLSCSQTLNHNVMYWYQQKSSQAPKLLFHYYDKDFNNEADTPDNFQSRRPNTSFCFLDIRSPGLGDTAMYLCATSRRGSGTRSYEQYFGPGTRLTVT.

The chain links TRBV4-3 to TRBJ2-7; 7 bases are shared with TRBD2. Germline CDR1 is LGHNA and CDR2 is YSLEER. The CDR3 extends over 13 amino acids. Losses at the gene ends were 5 bases for V and 2 bases for J; bases not matched to a gene: 3. The CDR3 nucleotides read TGCGCCAGCAGCGTAGCGGGTGCCTACGAGCAGTACTTC. Translating gives CASSVAGAYEQYF.

The chain recombines TRBV5-1 with TRBJ2-7; D unclear. Trimming took off 6 bases at V and 0 bases at J, with 10 bases between the two ends. CDR1 SGHRS and CDR2 YFSETQ come from the germline V gene. The CDR3 has 13 amino acids. The CDR3 here is CASKDEDSYEQYV. The CDR3 DNA reads TGCGCCAGCAAGGATGAGGACTCCTACGAGCAGTACGTC.

The chain links TRBV5-1 to TRBJ2-3; tentative D call: TRBD1 (6 bases). The V end was cut by 4 bases, the J end by 0 bases, with 15 bases between. Germline lookup yields CDR1 SGHRS and CDR2 YFSETQ. The CDR3 contains 16 residues. CDR3 sequence reads: CASSPGQRTSTDTQYF. CDR3 in DNA: TGCGCCAGCAGCCCTGGACAGCGGACCAGCACAGATACGCAGTATTTT.

The rearrangement links TRBV19 to TRBJ1-1; D is uncertain. With 3 bases removed from V and 4 bases from J, the gap between germline ends came to 9 bases. The CDR3 length is 13 residues. Per germline, CDR1 LNHDA and CDR2 SQIVND (reference sequence). DNA for the CDR3: TGTGCCAGTAGTATTGAGATATCCACTGAAGCTTTCTTT. Translated: CASSIEISTEAFF.

This chain links TRBV10-2 with TRBJ2-2; tentative D call: TRBD1 (5 bases). The CDR3 has 13 amino acids. Trimming removed 5 bases at V and 7 bases at J, with 11 bases between. The germline CDR1 and CDR2 sequences are WSHSY and SAAADI. The CDR3 loop is CASSPGSGGELFF. The CDR3 nucleotides are TGCGCCAGCAGTCCAGGGTCCGGCGGGGAGCTGTTTTTT.

V gene TRBV11-2 combines with J gene TRBJ2-7; 7 bases align to TRBD2. V dropped 0 bases and J dropped 2; count of bases not matched to a gene: 7. The germline V gene encodes CDR1 SGHAT and CDR2 FQNNGV. This CDR3 spans 16 amino acids. CDR3 coding DNA: TGTGCCAGCAGCTTAGATCGCCGGGACTACACCTACGAGCAGTACGTC. Protein product: CASSLDRRDYTYEQYV.

V is TRBV25-1 and J is TRBJ2-1, with TRBD2 identical over 9 bases. Germline lookup yields CDR1 MGHDK and CDR2 SYGVNS. V was clipped by 7 bases and J by 4 bases; unmatched bases: 5. The CDR3 totals 14 residues. CDR3: CASKGTSLYNEQFF. In DNA form, the CDR3 reads TGTGCCAGCAAGGGGACTAGCCTTTACAATGAGCAGTTCTTC.

The chain recombines TRBV28 with TRBJ1-1; tentatively, D is TRBD1 (5 bases). Trimming left V 2 bases short and J 3 bases short, with 10 bases between. The CDR3 has 14 amino acids. Germline V gives CDR1 MDHEN, CDR2 SYDVKM. CDR3 DNA sequence: TGTGCCAGCAGTTTAGCGGCAGGGCACACTGAAGCTTTCTTT. It codes for CASSLAAGHTEAFF.

The chain joins TRBV5-1 to TRBJ2-1; TRBD2 aligns across 11 bases. The junction had 4 bases not matched to a gene; V was cut back by 4 bases and J by 4 bases. There are 15 residues in the CDR3. Looked up from germline, CDR1 is SGHRS and CDR2 is YFSETQ. CDR3 protein: CASSRTSGSYNEQFF. For the CDR3, the DNA is TGCGCCAGCAGCAGAACTAGCGGGAGTTACAATGAGCAGTTCTTC.

The chain employs TRBV10-3 and TRBJ2-7; D possibly corresponds to TRBD1 (5 bases). V was trimmed by 0 bases and J by 6 bases, leaving 6 bases between them. This CDR3 spans 12 amino acids. The V gene's germline CDR1 is ENHRY and CDR2 SYGVKD. The CDR3 here is CAISESDSEQYV. CDR3 DNA: TGTGCCATCAGTGAGTCTGACAGCGAGCAGTACGTC.

The CDR3 region is CASSQSSGFYGYTF. The CDR3 nucleotides are TGTGCCAGCAGCCAATCGTCGGGTTTCTATGGCTACACCTTC. This sequence joins TRBV9 and TRBJ1-2; unclear D gene. Germline V gene sequence: CDR1 SGDLS, CDR2 YYNGEE. CDR3 length: 14 residues. The ends were cut back, 4 bases at V and 4 bases at J, with 14 bases in the middle.

The chain is built from TRBV30 and TRBJ2-2; a weak D match, TRBD2 (6 bases). CDR1 is GTSNPN, CDR2 SVGIG, per germline (reference sequence). The CDR3 has 15 residues. The V end was cut by 0 bases, the J end by 5 bases, with 13 bases between. This CDR3 is CAWSVGASETGELFF. The DNA for the CDR3 is TGTGCCTGGAGTGTCGGAGCTAGCGAGACCGGGGAGCTGTTTTTT.

V usage is TRBV5-4 and J usage is TRBJ2-2; either TRBD1 or TRBD2 may fit D (6 bases each). The CDR3 has 15 amino acids. The germline V and J ends were trimmed by 5 bases and 4 bases, with 15 bases remaining between them. The germline gives CDR1 SGHNT, CDR2 YYREEE (reference sequence). The CDR3 is CASRRGTPGTGELFF. CDR3 nucleotide sequence: TGTGCCAGCAGACGCGGGACACCGGGCACCGGGGAGCTGTTTTTT.

For the CDR3, the DNA is TGTGCCAGTAGTATCTGGCTTCGTCGGCAGTCTAGCAATCAGCCCCAGCATTTT. It yields the protein CASSIWLRRQSSNQPQHF. The chain has TRBV19 and TRBJ1-5; D unclear. The germline gives CDR1 LNHDA, CDR2 SQIVND (reference sequence). V was clipped by 3 bases and J by 0 bases, with 18 bases between them. CDR3 length equals 18 residues. Variable domain in full (rest from reference TRBV19 and TRBJ1-5): DGGITQSPKYLFRKEGQNVTLSCEQNLNHDAMYWYRQDPGQGLRLIYYSQIVNDFQKGDIAEGYSVSREKKESFPLTVTSAQKNPTAFYLCASSIWLRRQSSNQPQHFGDGTRLSIL.

The chain has TRBV18 and TRBJ2-3; D possibly corresponds to TRBD1 (5 bases). Trimming shortened V by 0 bases and J by 11 bases, and 9 bases separated the two germline ends. Per germline, CDR1 KGHSH and CDR2 LQKENI. CDR3 length equals 12 residues. CDR3: CASSPPGRLQYF. Written as DNA, the CDR3 is TGTGCCAGCTCACCACCGGGGCGGTTGCAGTATTTT.

This clone appeared once. The CDR3 DNA follows: TGCGCCAGCAGCTTACGACTAGCGGGAGGGCCCCACAATGAGCAGTTCTTC. Translated, it gives CASSLRLAGGPHNEQFF. The V and J genes are TRBV5-1 and TRBJ2-1; 14 bases align to TRBD2. Trimming removed 2 bases from V and 5 bases from J; junction bases left unmatched: 6. CDR1 is SGHRS and CDR2 is YFSETQ in the germline V gene. CDR3 length equals 17 residues.

This rearrangement joins TRBV28 to TRBJ1-3; D call uncertain. From germline, CDR1 is MDHEN and CDR2 SYDVKM. Trimming stripped 5 bases from V and 7 bases from J, with 12 bases between. The length of the CDR3 is 13 residues. Here the CDR3 DNA reads TGTGCCAGCAGTCCGGGCCTGGGGAACACCATATATTTT. Translating gives CASSPGLGNTIYF.